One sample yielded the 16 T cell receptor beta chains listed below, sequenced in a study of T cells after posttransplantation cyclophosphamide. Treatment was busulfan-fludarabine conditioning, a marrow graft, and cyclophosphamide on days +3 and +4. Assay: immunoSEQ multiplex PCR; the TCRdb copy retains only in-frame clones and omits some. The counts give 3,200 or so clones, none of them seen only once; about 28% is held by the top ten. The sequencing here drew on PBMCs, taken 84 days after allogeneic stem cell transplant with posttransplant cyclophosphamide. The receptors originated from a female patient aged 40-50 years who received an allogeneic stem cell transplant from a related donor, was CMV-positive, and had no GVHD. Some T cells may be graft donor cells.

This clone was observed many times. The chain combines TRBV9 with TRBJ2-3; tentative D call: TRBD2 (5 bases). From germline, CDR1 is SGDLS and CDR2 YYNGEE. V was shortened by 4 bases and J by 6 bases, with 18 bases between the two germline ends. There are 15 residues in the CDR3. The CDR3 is CASSPSIGELDTQYF. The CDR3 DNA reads TGTGCCAGCAGCCCTTCAATCGGGGAATTGGATACGCAGTATTTT.

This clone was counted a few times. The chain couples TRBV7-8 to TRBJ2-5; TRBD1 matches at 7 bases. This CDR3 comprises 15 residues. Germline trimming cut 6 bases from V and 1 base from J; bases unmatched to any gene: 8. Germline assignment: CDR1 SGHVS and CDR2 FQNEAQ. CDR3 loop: CASRSRAGGQETQYF. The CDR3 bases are TGTGCCAGCAGATCTAGGGCAGGGGGCCAAGAGACCCAGTACTTC.

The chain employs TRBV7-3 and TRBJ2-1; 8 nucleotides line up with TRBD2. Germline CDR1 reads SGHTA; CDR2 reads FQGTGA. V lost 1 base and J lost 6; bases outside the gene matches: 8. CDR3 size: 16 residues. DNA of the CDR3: TGTGCCAGCAGCTTAAGCGGGGGGCGAAACCCCAATGAGCAGTTCTTC. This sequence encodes CASSLSGGRNPNEQFF.

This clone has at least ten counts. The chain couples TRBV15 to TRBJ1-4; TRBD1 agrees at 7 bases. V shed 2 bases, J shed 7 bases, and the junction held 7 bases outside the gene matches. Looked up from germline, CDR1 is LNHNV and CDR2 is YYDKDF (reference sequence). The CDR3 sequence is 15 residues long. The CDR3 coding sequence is TGTGCCACCAGCAGACTAGACAGGGAGGGTGAAAAACTGTTTTTT. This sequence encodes CATSRLDREGEKLFF.

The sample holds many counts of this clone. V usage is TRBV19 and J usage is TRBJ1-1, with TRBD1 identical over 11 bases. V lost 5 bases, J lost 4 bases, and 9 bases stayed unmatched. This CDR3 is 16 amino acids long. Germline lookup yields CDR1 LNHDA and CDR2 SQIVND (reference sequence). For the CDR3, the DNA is TGTGCCAGTAGTCCTCGGACAGGGGGCGTTACCACTGAAGCTTTCTTT. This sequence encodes CASSPRTGGVTTEAFF.

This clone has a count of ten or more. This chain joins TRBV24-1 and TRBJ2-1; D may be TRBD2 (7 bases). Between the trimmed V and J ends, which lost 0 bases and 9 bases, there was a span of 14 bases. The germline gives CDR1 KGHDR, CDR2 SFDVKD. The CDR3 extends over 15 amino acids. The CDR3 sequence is CATSDLKLRGGEQFF. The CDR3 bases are TGTGCCACCAGTGATTTGAAGCTGAGGGGGGGTGAGCAGTTCTTC.

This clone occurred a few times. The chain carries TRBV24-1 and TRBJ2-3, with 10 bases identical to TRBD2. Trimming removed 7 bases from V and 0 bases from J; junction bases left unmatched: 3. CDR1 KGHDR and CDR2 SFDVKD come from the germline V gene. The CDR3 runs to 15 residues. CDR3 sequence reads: CATSHSGGSTDTQYF. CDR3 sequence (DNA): TGTGCCACCAGCCATAGCGGGGGGAGCACAGATACGCAGTATTTT.

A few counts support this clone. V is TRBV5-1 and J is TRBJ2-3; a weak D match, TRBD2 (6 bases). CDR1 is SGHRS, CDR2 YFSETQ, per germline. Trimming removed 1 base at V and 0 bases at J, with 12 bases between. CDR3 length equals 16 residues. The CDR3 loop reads CASSLPAGKSTDTQYF. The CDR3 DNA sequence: TGCGCCAGCAGCTTGCCGGCGGGGAAGAGCACAGATACGCAGTATTTT.

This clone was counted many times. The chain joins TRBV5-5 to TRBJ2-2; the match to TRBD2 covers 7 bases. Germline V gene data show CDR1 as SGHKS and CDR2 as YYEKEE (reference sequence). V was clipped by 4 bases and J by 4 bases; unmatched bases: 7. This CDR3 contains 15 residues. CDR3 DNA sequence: TGTGCCAGCAGCCCTGGACTAGTGAGCACCGGGGAGCTGTTTTTT. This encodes CASSPGLVSTGELFF.

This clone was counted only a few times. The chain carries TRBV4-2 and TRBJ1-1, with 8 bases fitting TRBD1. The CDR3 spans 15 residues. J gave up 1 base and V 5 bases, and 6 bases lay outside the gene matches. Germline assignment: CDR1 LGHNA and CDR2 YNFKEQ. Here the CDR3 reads CASSYSGTGNTEAFF. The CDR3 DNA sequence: TGTGCCAGCAGCTATTCCGGGACAGGGAACACTGAAGCTTTCTTT.

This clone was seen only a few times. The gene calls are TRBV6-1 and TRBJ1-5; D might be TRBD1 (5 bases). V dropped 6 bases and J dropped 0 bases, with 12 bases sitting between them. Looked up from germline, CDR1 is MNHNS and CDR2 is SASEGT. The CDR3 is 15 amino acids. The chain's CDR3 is CASSGGAFSNQPQHF. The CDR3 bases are TGTGCCAGCAGCGGCGGGGCCTTTAGCAATCAGCCCCAGCATTTT.

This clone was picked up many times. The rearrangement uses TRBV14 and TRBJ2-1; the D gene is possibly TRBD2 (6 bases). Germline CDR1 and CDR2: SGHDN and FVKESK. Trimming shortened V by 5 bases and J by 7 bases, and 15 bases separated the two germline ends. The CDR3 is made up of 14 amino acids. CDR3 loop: CASSRTGTFNEQFF. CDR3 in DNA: TGTGCCAGCAGCAGGACCGGGACTTTTAATGAGCAGTTCTTC.

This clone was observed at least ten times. DNA of the CDR3: TGTGCCAGCAGCCCCCGAGACAGCGGGGGAAGGGGTGCCGGGGAGCTGTTTTTT. Translating gives CASSPRDSGGRGAGELFF. The chain employs TRBV4-2 and TRBJ2-2, with TRBD2 matching 8 bases. V was pared by 4 bases and J by 6 bases, with 16 bases of the junction left unmatched. CDR3 size: 18 residues. The V gene's germline CDR1 is LGHNA and CDR2 YNFKEQ.

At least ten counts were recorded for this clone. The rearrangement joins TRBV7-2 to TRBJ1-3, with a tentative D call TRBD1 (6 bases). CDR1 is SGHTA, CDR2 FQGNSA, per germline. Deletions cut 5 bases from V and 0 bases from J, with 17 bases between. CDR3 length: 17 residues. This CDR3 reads CASSPDSGAHSGNTIYF. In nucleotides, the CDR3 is TGTGCCAGCAGCCCGGACAGTGGGGCACACTCTGGAAACACCATATATTTT. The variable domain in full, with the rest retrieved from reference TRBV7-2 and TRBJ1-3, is GAGVSQSPSNKVTEKGKDVELRCDPISGHTALYWYRQSLGQGLEFLIYFQGNSAPDKSGLPSDRFSAERTGGSVSTLTIQRTQQEDSAVYLCASSPDSGAHSGNTIYFGEGSWLTVV.

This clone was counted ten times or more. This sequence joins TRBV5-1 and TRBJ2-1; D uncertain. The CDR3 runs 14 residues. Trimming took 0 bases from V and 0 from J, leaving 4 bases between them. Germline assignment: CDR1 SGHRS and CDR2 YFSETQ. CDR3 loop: CASSLGSSYNEQFF. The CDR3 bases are TGCGCCAGCAGCTTGGGCAGCTCCTACAATGAGCAGTTCTTC.

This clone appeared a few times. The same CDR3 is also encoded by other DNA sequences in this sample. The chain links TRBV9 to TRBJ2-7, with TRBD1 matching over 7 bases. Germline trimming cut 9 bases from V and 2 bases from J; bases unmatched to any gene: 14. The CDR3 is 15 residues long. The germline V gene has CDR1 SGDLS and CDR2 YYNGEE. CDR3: CAISFEQGTAYEQYF. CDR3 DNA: TGTGCCATCAGTTTCGAACAGGGGACGGCCTACGAGCAGTACTTC.